The 17 T cell receptor beta chains reported below all come from one sample, sequenced in a study of PD-L1 blockade in urothelial cancer. TCRdb's copy holds only in-frame clones and misses some; the assay was immunoSEQ multiplex PCR. Among 56,000 or so clones listed, 85% were seen once. Documented time point: pretreatment peripheral blood. Specimen: PBMCs, collected around atezolizumab (anti-PD-L1) treatment. The source of these receptors is a man aged 70 or older with urothelial cancer.

The rearrangement joins TRBV5-1 to TRBJ2-7; 8 bases fit TRBD2. The CDR3 totals 14 residues. Germline trimming cut 1 base from V and 6 bases from J; bases unmatched to any gene: 6. Germline CDR1 SGHRS, CDR2 YFSETQ. Written as DNA, the CDR3 is TGCGCCAGCAGCTTGTATAGCGGGACCTTCGAGCAGTACTTC. Its translation is CASSLYSGTFEQYF.

The J gene is TRBJ2-7, the V gene TRBV29-1; 9 bases match TRBD1. The CDR3 contains 13 residues. V dropped 3 bases and J dropped 7; count of bases not matched to a gene: 7. Per the germline V gene, CDR1 is SQVTM and CDR2 is ANQGSEA. CDR3 sequence reads: CSVEGQGLGEQYF. In DNA form, the CDR3 reads TGCAGCGTTGAGGGACAGGGCCTAGGGGAGCAGTACTTC.

By sample fraction, this clone is medium-sized (0.01 to 0.1%). The chain carries TRBV4-2 and TRBJ2-7; tentative D call: TRBD1 (6 bases). The ends were cut back, 0 bases at V and 2 bases at J, with 11 bases in the middle. Germline values: CDR1 LGHNA, CDR2 YNFKEQ. The CDR3 consists of 15 residues. Here the CDR3 reads CASSQDLDSAYEQYF. The CDR3 bases are TGTGCCAGCAGCCAAGATCTGGACAGTGCCTACGAGCAGTACTTC.

The CDR3 DNA follows: TGTGCCAGCAGTAGTGCCGCTAGCGGGAACTACGAGCAGTACTTC. Protein sequence: CASSSAASGNYEQYF. V gene TRBV6-1 combines with J gene TRBJ2-7, with 9 bases lining up with TRBD2. Germline CDR1 is MNHNS and CDR2 is SASEGT. The V and J ends lost 5 bases and 3 bases, in that order; junction bases with no gene match: 8. The CDR3 extends over 15 amino acids.

In regard to this clone: The same CDR3 also results from other DNA sequences found in this sample. The V gene is TRBV19, the J gene TRBJ1-5; 8 bases are a match to TRBD1. This CDR3 has 15 residues. The V and J ends lost 4 bases and 0 bases, in that order; junction bases with no gene match: 2. Germline V gene sequence: CDR1 LNHDA, CDR2 SQIVND (reference sequence). As DNA, the CDR3 is TGTGCCAGTAGTACGACAGGGGCTAGCAATCAGCCCCAGCATTTT. Encoded protein: CASSTTGASNQPQHF.

This clone was found a few times. This rearrangement joins TRBV2 to TRBJ2-7; the match to TRBD2 covers 7 bases. This CDR3 is built from 15 residues. V lost 6 bases to trimming and J lost 4 bases; unmatched junction nucleotides: 12. Looked up from germline, CDR1 is SNHLY and CDR2 is FYNNEI. CDR3 sequence reads: CASRVGGEGQYEQYF. The CDR3 DNA follows: TGTGCCAGCAGGGTAGGAGGGGAGGGCCAGTACGAGCAGTACTTC.

The rearrangement uses TRBV6-1 and TRBJ1-4; tentative D call: TRBD1 (6 bases). The CDR3 totals 13 residues. V was trimmed by 2 bases and J by 11 bases, leaving 12 bases between them. Germline values: CDR1 MNHNS, CDR2 SASEGT. The CDR3 bases are TGTGCCAGCAGTGAAAAGGGGGGAGGGAAACTGTTTTTT. Translating gives CASSEKGGGKLFF.

Turning to this clone: The same CDR3 arises from other DNA sequences in this sample as well. The rearrangement uses TRBV5-1 and TRBJ2-2; 8 nucleotides agree with TRBD2. CDR3 length: 15 residues. V trimming: 0 bases; J trimming: 5 bases; junction bases outside the gene matches: 3. Germline V gene lookup returns CDR1 SGHRS and CDR2 YFSETQ. The CDR3 spells CASSLVTSGTGELFF. In DNA, the CDR3 is TGCGCCAGCAGCTTGGTTACTAGCGGAACCGGGGAGCTGTTTTTT.

This sequence joins TRBV5-6 and TRBJ2-7, with TRBD2 as a possible D gene (5 bases). The CDR3 consists of 13 residues. Per the germline V gene, CDR1 is SGHDT and CDR2 is YYEEEE. V shed 0 bases and J shed 2 bases, with 6 bases lying between them. The DNA for the CDR3 is TGTGCCAGCAGCTTGGCACTAGCCTACGAGCAGTACTTC. The encoded protein is CASSLALAYEQYF.

The table lists this clone with a few counts. The chain joins TRBV6-1 to TRBJ2-4; D possibly corresponds to TRBD1 (5 bases). Trimming stripped 3 bases from V and 0 bases from J, with 12 bases between. The germline gives CDR1 MNHNS, CDR2 SASEGT. This CDR3 region has 16 residues. As DNA, the CDR3 is TGTGCCAGCAGTGATCAGGGATGGGGAGCCAAAAACATTCAGTACTTC. Its protein product is CASSDQGWGAKNIQYF.

This clone appeared once. The chain is built from TRBV9 and TRBJ2-3, with a weak D call TRBD2 (6 bases). This CDR3 has 15 residues. V was clipped by 0 bases and J by 2 bases, with 10 bases between them. Germline V CDR1 and CDR2: SGDLS, YYNGEE. CDR3 nucleotides: TGTGCCAGCAGCGTAGTGGAGGGCCACACAGATACGCAGTATTTT. This translates into CASSVVEGHTDTQYF.

The chain combines TRBV6-1 with TRBJ1-5; D perhaps matches TRBD1 (5 bases). Per the germline V gene, CDR1 is MNHNS and CDR2 is SASEGT. The CDR3 is made up of 18 amino acids. V was trimmed by 4 bases and J by 2 bases, leaving 21 bases between them. The CDR3 nucleotides are TGTGCCAGCAGTGCCCCCGGGTGGGGGGTGGATGGCAATCAGCCCCAGCATTTT. Translation gives CASSAPGWGVDGNQPQHF.

V gene TRBV5-1 combines with J gene TRBJ1-4, with TRBD1 matching over 7 bases. From germline, CDR1 is SGHRS and CDR2 YFSETQ. The CDR3 loop spans 15 amino acids. The V and J ends lost 0 bases and 5 bases, in that order; junction bases with no gene match: 4. This CDR3 is CASSLGRGENEKLFF. DNA of the CDR3: TGCGCCAGCAGCTTGGGCAGGGGGGAAAATGAAAAACTGTTTTTT.

This chain links TRBV18 with TRBJ1-1; 8 bases agree with TRBD1. Germline V gene sequence: CDR1 KGHSH, CDR2 LQKENI. The junction had 5 bases not matched to a gene; V was cut back by 3 bases and J by 5 bases. The CDR3 loop spans 14 amino acids. CDR3 nucleotides: TGTGCCAGCTCACCGGGACAGGTCCGAACTGAAGCTTTCTTT. It is translated as CASSPGQVRTEAFF.

The V gene is TRBV9, the J gene TRBJ2-7; TRBD1 agrees at 8 bases. Trimming took 4 bases from V and 0 from J; bases not matched to a gene: 6. Germline CDR1 is SGDLS and CDR2 is YYNGEE. The CDR3 is 15 residues long. CDR3 coding DNA: TGTGCCAGCAGCTTGACAGGGGAAGCCTCCTACGAGCAGTACTTC. Protein sequence: CASSLTGEASYEQYF.

CDR3 bases: TGCGCCAGCAGCGACCAAAGAGGAGGGAACACCGGGGAGCTGTTTTTT. This codes for CASSDQRGGNTGELFF. This chain connects TRBV5-1 to TRBJ2-2; tentatively, D is TRBD2 (5 bases). The germline gives CDR1 SGHRS, CDR2 YFSETQ. V was trimmed by 4 bases and J by 1 base, leaving 14 bases between them. This CDR3 comprises 16 residues.

The chain recombines TRBV5-1 with TRBJ1-1; unclear D gene. From germline, CDR1 is SGHRS and CDR2 YFSETQ. This CDR3 spans 13 amino acids. Trimming shortened V by 3 bases and J by 4 bases, and 10 bases separated the two germline ends. CDR3 bases: TGCGCCAGCAGCTCTCGGGTGAGCACTGAAGCTTTCTTT. The encoded protein is CASSSRVSTEAFF.